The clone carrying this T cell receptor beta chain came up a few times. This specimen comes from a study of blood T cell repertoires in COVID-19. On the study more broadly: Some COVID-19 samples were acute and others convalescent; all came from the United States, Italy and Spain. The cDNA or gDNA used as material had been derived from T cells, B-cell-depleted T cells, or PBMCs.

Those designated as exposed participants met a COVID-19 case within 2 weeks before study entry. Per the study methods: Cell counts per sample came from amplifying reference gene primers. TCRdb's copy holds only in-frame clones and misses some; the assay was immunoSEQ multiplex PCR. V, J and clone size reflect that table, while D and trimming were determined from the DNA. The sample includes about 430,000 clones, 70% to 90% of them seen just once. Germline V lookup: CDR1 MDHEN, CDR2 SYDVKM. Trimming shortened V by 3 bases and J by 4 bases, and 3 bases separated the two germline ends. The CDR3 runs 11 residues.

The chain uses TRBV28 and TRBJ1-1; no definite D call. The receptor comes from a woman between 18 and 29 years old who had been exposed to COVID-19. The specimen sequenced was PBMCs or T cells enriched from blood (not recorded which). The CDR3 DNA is TGTGCCAGCAGTTTCTTCACTGAAGCTTTCTTT. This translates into CASSFFTEAFF.